One sample yielded the 5 T cell receptor beta chains listed below, sequenced in a study of beta chain features in type 1 diabetes. The antigens these receptors bind are not known. The authors reverse transcribed all of the isolated RNA, so sequencing captured expressed TCRB transcripts. Here immunoSEQ multiplex PCR was the method, and the copy in TCRdb shows in-frame clones only, minus some. The table records about 700,000 clones, 10% to 15% of them present only once. Study results and caveats: Patients with Type 1 diabetes showed moderately but significantly shorter TCRB CDR3s in all four CD4+ subsets.

What was sequenced was naive CD4+ T cells from blood. All receptors derive from a man younger than 35 with type 1 diabetes.

The chain has TRBV5-1 and TRBJ2-3, with D possibly matching TRBD1 (5 bases). V dropped 4 bases and J dropped 2 bases, with 23 bases sitting between them. The CDR3 is made up of 18 amino acids. Looked up from germline, CDR1 is SGHRS and CDR2 is YFSETQ. The CDR3 loop reads CASSPSDIPLGDTDTQYF. CDR3 coding DNA: TGCGCCAGCAGCCCGTCAGACATTCCCTTAGGGGACACAGATACGCAGTATTTT.

This sequence joins TRBV30 and TRBJ1-1; the D is unclear. V was clipped by 4 bases and J by 6 bases, with 9 bases between them. This CDR3 is 11 amino acids long. Germline lookup yields CDR1 GTSNPN and CDR2 SVGIG (reference sequence). The CDR3 reads CAWNGISEAFF. CDR3 nucleotide sequence: TGTGCCTGGAACGGGATCTCTGAAGCTTTCTTT.

This clone appeared a few times. The V gene is TRBV27, the J gene TRBJ1-1, with 9 bases that match TRBD1. CDR3 length: 14 residues. V lost 6 bases, J lost 6 bases, and 8 bases stayed unmatched. Germline CDR1 MNHEY, CDR2 SMNVEV (reference sequence). The CDR3 loop is CASSQTGGIAEAFF. Here the CDR3 DNA reads TGTGCCAGCAGCCAGACAGGGGGGATCGCTGAAGCTTTCTTT.

There are a few counts of this clone. One end of the junction does not line up with germline, which may come from a read error. The chain uses TRBV6-1 and TRBJ2-7, with no clear D. From germline, CDR1 is MNHNS and CDR2 SASEGT. The CDR3 is made up of 13 amino acids. This CDR3 reads CASSGAGSHEQYF. DNA for the CDR3: TGTGCCAGCAGTGGGGCAGGCTCCCACGAGCAGTACTTC.

There are a few counts of this clone. This chain links TRBV4-1 with TRBJ2-1, with a possible D match to TRBD2 (5 bases). V gave up 0 bases and J gave up 6 bases, with 15 bases separating them. The CDR3 consists of 16 residues. The germline V gene encodes CDR1 MGHRA and CDR2 YSYEKL. The CDR3 DNA reads TGCGCCAGCAGCCAAGAAGTACCCGCGGGCCTCAATGAGCAGTTCTTC. This translates into CASSQEVPAGLNEQFF.